The source of this TCR beta chain is a study of T-cell reconstitution after alpha-beta-depleted transplantation in children. Preparation of the TCRbeta library used unique molecular identifiers. TCRdb recomputed calls from the PCR reads with MiXCR, one row per CDR3 protein. This sample has a few hundred thousand distinct CDR3 sequences; about a quarter occur once, and the top ten carry under 45%. In this sample, this clonotype turned up a few times. Its antigen is unknown. Study-wide findings and caveats: Among T cells one year after transplant, newly produced cells accounted for most counts and diversity. Roughly two months post-transplant, alpha-beta T cells reportedly originated from several hundred graft clones that had expanded. In some patients, recipient T cells and intrathymic progenitors surviving conditioning explained high day-60 diversity.

The CDR3 sequence is 14 residues long. Looked up from germline, CDR1 is SGHRS and CDR2 is YFSETQ. The V and J ends lost 0 bases and 4 bases respectively, with 9 bases between them. The TCR was taken from a boy younger than two with Wiskott-Aldrich syndrome, due to receive a stem cell transplant. The sample consisted of PBMCs, taken before TCRalphabeta/CD19-depleted stem cell transplant. V gene TRBV5-1 combines with J gene TRBJ2-3; D unclear. DNA of the CDR3: TGCGCCAGCAGCTTGGAAGGGAACGCAGATACGCAGTATTTT. It specifies CASSLEGNADTQYF.